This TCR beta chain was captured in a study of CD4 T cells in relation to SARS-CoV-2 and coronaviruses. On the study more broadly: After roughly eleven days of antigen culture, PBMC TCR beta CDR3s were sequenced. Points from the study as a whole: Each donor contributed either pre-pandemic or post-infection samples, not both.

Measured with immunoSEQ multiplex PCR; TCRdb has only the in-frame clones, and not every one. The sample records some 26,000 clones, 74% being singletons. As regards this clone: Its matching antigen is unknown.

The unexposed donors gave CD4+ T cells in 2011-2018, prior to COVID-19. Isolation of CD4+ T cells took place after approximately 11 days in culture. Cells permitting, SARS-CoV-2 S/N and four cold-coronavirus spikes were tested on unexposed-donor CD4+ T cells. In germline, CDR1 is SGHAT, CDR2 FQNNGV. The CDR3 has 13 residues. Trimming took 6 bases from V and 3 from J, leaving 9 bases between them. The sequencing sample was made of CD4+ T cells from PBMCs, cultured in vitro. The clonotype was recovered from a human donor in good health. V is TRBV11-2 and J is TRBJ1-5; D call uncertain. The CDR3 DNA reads TGTGCCAGCAGTTTGGCAGACAATCAGCCCCAGCATTTT. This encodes CASSLADNQPQHF.